Included here is one TCR beta chain sequence, with context. The antigen remains undetermined. This specimen comes from a study of post-analysis software for immune sequencing data. At the level of the study: Patients had relapsing-remitting, secondary progressive or progressive-relapsing multiple sclerosis; some lacked subtype. Study conclusions and caveats: Normalized Chao1 diversity in multiple sclerosis patients fell significantly below that of controls. About five TRBV segments, including TRBV5-6, TRBV5-1 and TRBV20-1, were more frequent in patients than controls.

TCR beta cDNA libraries had unique molecular identifiers. Input amounts of roughly 1 to 10 million T cells were used. These gave about 500,000 cDNA molecules, so each molecule approximated one T cell. One entry per CDR3 protein, called by TCRdb with MiXCR from the PCR reads. The sample lists some 890,000 distinct CDR3 sequences; around 50% were seen once. The CDR3 totals 11 residues. V was cut by 0 bases and J by 13 bases, with 10 bases left in between. Germline V CDR1 and CDR2: SQVTM, ANQGSEA. Sequencing was performed on blood. This TCR came from a girl aged 5-17 years with multiple sclerosis. This sequence joins TRBV29-1 and TRBJ2-1, with D uncertain. The CDR3 bases are TGCAGCGTTGAAGATAATCCGGTCCAGTTCTTC. Amino acids: CSVEDNPVQFF.